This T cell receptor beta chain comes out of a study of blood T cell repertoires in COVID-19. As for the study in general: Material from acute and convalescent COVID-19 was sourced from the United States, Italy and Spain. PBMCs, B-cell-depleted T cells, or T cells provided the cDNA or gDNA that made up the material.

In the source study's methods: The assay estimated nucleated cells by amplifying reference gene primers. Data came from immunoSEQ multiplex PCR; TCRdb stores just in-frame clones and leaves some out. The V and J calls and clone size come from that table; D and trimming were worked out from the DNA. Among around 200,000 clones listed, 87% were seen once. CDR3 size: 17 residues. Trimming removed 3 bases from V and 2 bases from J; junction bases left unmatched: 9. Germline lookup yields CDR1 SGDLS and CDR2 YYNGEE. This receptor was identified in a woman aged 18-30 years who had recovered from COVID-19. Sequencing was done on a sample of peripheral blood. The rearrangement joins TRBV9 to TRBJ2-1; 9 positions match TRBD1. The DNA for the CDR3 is TGTGCCAGCAGCGGCGAAATACAGGGGGCTGCCTACAATGAGCAGTTCTTC. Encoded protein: CASSGEIQGAAYNEQFF. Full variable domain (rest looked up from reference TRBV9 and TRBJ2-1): DSGVTQTPKHLITATGQRVTLRCSPRSGDLSVYWYQQSLDQGLQFLIQYYNGEERAKGNILERFSAQQFPDLHSELNLSSLELGDSALYFCASSGEIQGAAYNEQFFGPGTRLTVL.